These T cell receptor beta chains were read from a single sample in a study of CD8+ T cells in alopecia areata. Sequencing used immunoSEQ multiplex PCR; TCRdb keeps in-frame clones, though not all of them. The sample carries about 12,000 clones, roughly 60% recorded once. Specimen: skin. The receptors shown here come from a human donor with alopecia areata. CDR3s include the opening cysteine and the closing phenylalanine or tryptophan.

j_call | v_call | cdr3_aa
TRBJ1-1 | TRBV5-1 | CASSVAQINTEAFF
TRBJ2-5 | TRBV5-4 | CASSLGFGWETQYF
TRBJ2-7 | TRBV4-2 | CASSPSEGGRYEQYF
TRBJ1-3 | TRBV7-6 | CASSPGQGGNTIYF
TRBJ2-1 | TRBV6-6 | CASSYGVGGTYEQFF
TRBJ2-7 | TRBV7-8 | CASSLRSGALEQYF
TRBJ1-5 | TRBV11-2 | CASSFRDQPQHF
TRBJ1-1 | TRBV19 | CASSIAQGNTEAFF
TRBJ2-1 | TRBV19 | CASSNRYYDEQFF
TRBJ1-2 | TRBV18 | CASSRDSNYGYTF
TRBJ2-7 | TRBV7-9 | CASSLEMSSYEQYF
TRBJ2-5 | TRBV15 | CATSREGGLVQETQYF
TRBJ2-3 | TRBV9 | CASSVGRTRETDTQYF
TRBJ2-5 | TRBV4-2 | CASSQDLRLGAQYETQYF
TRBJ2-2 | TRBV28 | CASSLWGANLRELFF
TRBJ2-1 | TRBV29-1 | CSSGQGGYNEQFF
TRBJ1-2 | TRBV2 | CASRTSPNTGGYTF
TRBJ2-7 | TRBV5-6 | CASSLYSARSYEQYF
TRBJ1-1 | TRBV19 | CASHRARNTEAFF
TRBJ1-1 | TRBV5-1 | CASSRTGPEAFF
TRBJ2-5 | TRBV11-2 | CASSFYEDYVEETQYF
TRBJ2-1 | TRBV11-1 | CASSLRGDEQFF
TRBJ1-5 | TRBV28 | CASSLGWVTGPDINQPQHF
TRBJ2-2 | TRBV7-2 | CASSSLDDYGELFF